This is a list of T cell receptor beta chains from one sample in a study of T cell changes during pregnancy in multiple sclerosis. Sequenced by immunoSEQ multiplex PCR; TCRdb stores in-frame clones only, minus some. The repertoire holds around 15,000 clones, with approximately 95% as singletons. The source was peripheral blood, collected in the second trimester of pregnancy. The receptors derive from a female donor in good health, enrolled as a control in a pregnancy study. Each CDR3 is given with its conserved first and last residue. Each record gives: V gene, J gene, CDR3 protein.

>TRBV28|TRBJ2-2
CATDRENTGELFF
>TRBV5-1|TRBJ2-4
CASSLGQGSENIQYF
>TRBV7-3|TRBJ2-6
CASSLGGGANVLTF
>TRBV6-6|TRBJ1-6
CAAKRGQSSYNSPLHF
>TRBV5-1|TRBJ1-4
CASSGDAGTGEKLFF
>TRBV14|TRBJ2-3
CASSQEGTSAGVRTDTQYF
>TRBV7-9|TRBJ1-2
CASSSDSYYGYTF
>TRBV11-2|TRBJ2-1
CASSYRLAGVYNEQFF
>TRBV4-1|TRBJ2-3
CASSQGALAGGPTDTQYF
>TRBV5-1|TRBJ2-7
CASSPIHAGGTREQYF
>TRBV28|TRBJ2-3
CASKKFGTSGGLTDTQYF
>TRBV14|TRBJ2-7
CASSQMGLANNEQYF
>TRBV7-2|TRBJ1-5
CASSPSSNQPQHF
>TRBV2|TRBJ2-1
CASTVTSGRKFF
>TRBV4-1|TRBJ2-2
CASSQAGDSTGELFF